The 5 T cell receptor beta chains listed next were all sequenced from one sample in a study of STAT5B mutations in CD4+ large granular lymphocyte leukemia. The method was immunoSEQ multiplex PCR; TCRdb's version includes in-frame clones alone and lacks a portion of them. Here the sample spans tens of thousands of clones, roughly 75% being singletons. Material: CD4+ T cells from blood buffy coats. The receptors here all came from a human donor in good health.

The rearrangement joins TRBV9 to TRBJ2-7, with TRBD1 as a possible D gene (6 bases). Germline CDR1 SGDLS, CDR2 YYNGEE. V was pared by 0 bases and J by 2 bases, with 12 bases between. CDR3 length: 15 residues. The DNA for the CDR3 is TGTGCCAGCAGCGTAGGTGTTTCAGGGGCCTACGAGCAGTACTTC. This gives the protein CASSVGVSGAYEQYF.

V and J are TRBV29-1 and TRBJ2-7, with D perhaps matching TRBD2 (6 bases). The germline gives CDR1 SQVTM, CDR2 ANQGSEA. V was shortened by 8 bases and J by 5 bases, with 19 bases between the two germline ends. This CDR3 has 13 amino acids. CDR3 residues: CSPSGESAHEQYF. The CDR3 region has the DNA TGCAGCCCCTCGGGGGAATCCGCCCACGAGCAGTACTTC.

The chain is built from TRBV5-1 and TRBJ2-3; weak D call: TRBD2 (5 bases). The CDR3 contains 16 residues. Germline V lookup: CDR1 SGHRS, CDR2 YFSETQ. V was trimmed by 4 bases and J by 6 bases, leaving 21 bases between them. In nucleotides, the CDR3 is TGCGCCAGCAGCCAACTGACGACTAAGGCCGGGGATACGCAGTATTTT. Its protein is CASSQLTTKAGDTQYF.

There are a few counts of this clone. The chain carries TRBV27 and TRBJ2-3; TRBD2 matches 9 bases. V lost 4 bases, J lost 1 base, and 3 bases stayed unmatched. The CDR3 consists of 15 residues. Germline V CDR1 and CDR2: MNHEY, SMNVEV (reference sequence). CDR3 coding DNA: TGTGCCAGCAGTTCAGCGGGAGGTCGCACAGATACGCAGTATTTT. The encoded protein is CASSSAGGRTDTQYF.

The chain employs TRBV28 and TRBJ1-5; a weak D match, TRBD1 (5 bases). Germline-derived CDR1 and CDR2 are MDHEN and SYDVKM. V was cut by 8 bases and J by 5 bases, with 13 bases left in between. The CDR3 contains 13 residues. CDR3 sequence (DNA): TGTGCCAGCGGGGGAAGCGGGCATCAGCCCCAGCATTTT. This encodes CASGGSGHQPQHF. The full variable domain, its missing parts supplied by reference TRBV28 and TRBJ1-5, is DVKVTQSSRYLVKRTGEKVFLECVQDMDHENMFWYRQDPGLGLRLIYFSYDVKMKEKGDIPEGYSVSREKKERFSLILESASTNQTSMYLCASGGSGHQPQHFGDGTRLSIL.